A single sample gave rise to the 15 T cell receptor beta chains below, sequenced in a study of shared clonotypes between healthy human individuals. TCRdb's copy holds only in-frame clones and misses some; the assay was immunoSEQ multiplex PCR. The sample lists more than 2,000,000 clones; 85% to 95% were seen once. What was sequenced was naive CD4+ T cells from PBMCs. As to subset: CD45RA+ positively selected. These receptors were obtained from a young man in good health. Some clones in this sample may be carry-over from other donors' samples.

The chain has TRBV2 and TRBJ1-4; no reliable D call. The CDR3 sequence is 14 residues long. V gave up 6 bases and J gave up 5 bases, with 13 bases separating them. Germline V gene sequence: CDR1 SNHLY, CDR2 FYNNEI. CDR3 coding DNA: TGTGCCAGCAGGGCAGGTACATCGAATGAAAAACTGTTTTTT. It specifies CASRAGTSNEKLFF. The entire variable domain, with the rest obtained from reference TRBV2 and TRBJ1-4, is as follows: EPEVTQTPSHQVTQMGQEVILRCVPISNHLYFYWYRQILGQKVEFLVSFYNNEISEKSEIFDDQFSVERPDGSNFTLKIRSTKLEDSAMYFCASRAGTSNEKLFFGSGTQLSVL.

This chain links TRBV4-1 with TRBJ1-1; D perhaps matches TRBD1 (5 bases). The CDR3 contains 17 residues. Germline V gives CDR1 MGHRA, CDR2 YSYEKL. V lost 0 bases, J lost 0 bases, and 14 bases lay in between. CDR3 sequence: CASSQDYGRAMNTEAFF. The DNA for the CDR3 is TGCGCCAGCAGCCAAGATTACGGCAGGGCTATGAACACTGAAGCTTTCTTT.

The V and J genes are TRBV19 and TRBJ1-2; the D gene is possibly TRBD1 (5 bases). CDR1 is LNHDA and CDR2 is SQIVND in the germline V gene (reference sequence). V was cut by 5 bases and J by 5 bases, with 15 bases left in between. This CDR3 region has 14 residues. The DNA for the CDR3 is TGTGCCAGTAGTGCAAGGGGAAGGTTTTATGGCTACACCTTC. This sequence encodes CASSARGRFYGYTF.

This clone was detected once. J is TRBJ2-3 and V is TRBV5-4, with 10 bases that match TRBD1. The CDR3 totals 15 residues. V lost 6 bases and J lost 4; bases outside the gene matches: 8. Germline CDR1 and CDR2: SGHNT and YYREEE (reference sequence). CDR3 DNA sequence: TGTGCCAGCACTCCGGGAGGGACAGGGGCAGATACGCAGTATTTT. It encodes CASTPGGTGADTQYF.

This chain joins TRBV19 and TRBJ2-7, with D hard to call. The CDR3 has 19 amino acids. Germline V CDR1 and CDR2: LNHDA, SQIVND (reference sequence). V lost 4 bases to trimming and J lost 0 bases, with 25 bases between them. CDR3 sequence (DNA): TGTGCCAGTAGTACCGGTTTGCCGGCCCGTCGCGGAAACTCCTACGAGCAGTACTTC. It codes for CASSTGLPARRGNSYEQYF. Based on the CDR3 plus reference TRBV19 and TRBJ2-7, the full variable domain is DGGITQSPKYLFRKEGQNVTLSCEQNLNHDAMYWYRQDPGQGLRLIYYSQIVNDFQKGDIAEGYSVSREKKESFPLTVTSAQKNPTAFYLCASSTGLPARRGNSYEQYFGPGTRLTVT.

This clone occurred once. The rearrangement uses TRBV7-2 and TRBJ1-2; a possible D gene is TRBD1 (5 bases). The CDR3 runs to 15 residues. Germline assignment: CDR1 SGHTA and CDR2 FQGNSA. Between the trimmed V and J ends, which lost 7 bases and 4 bases, there was a span of 19 bases. The CDR3: CASKLPGPTIYGYTF. DNA of the CDR3: TGTGCCAGCAAACTACCGGGACCGACTATCTATGGCTACACCTTC.

The CDR3 reads CASTFTGAYGELFF. The CDR3, as DNA: TGTGCCAGCACTTTTACAGGGGCCTACGGGGAGCTGTTTTTT. The gene calls are TRBV7-9 and TRBJ2-2; 7 bases fit TRBD1. CDR1 and CDR2 (germline): SEHNR, FQNEAQ (reference sequence). This CDR3 spans 14 amino acids. Trimming cost V 7 bases and J 7 bases; bases outside gene matches: 9.

This chain joins TRBV25-1 and TRBJ2-4; TRBD2 matches at 8 bases. Germline trimming cut 9 bases from V and 8 bases from J; bases unmatched to any gene: 6. CDR1 is MGHDK and CDR2 is SYGVNS in the germline V gene. The CDR3 is 12 residues long. CDR3 coding DNA: TGTGCCAGACCCTCCGGGAGGGACATTCAGTACTTC. This codes for CARPSGRDIQYF.

The V and J genes are TRBV14 and TRBJ1-5; D unresolved. V was trimmed by 4 bases and J by 12 bases, leaving 16 bases between them. Germline CDR1 reads SGHDN; CDR2 reads FVKESK. The length of the CDR3 is 13 residues. The DNA for the CDR3 is TGTGCCAGCAGCCCGTCGGGCGTTGCGGTCCAGCATTTT. It specifies CASSPSGVAVQHF.

The chain links TRBV29-1 to TRBJ1-1; 7 nucleotides line up with TRBD1. V was pared by 4 bases and J by 5 bases, with 10 bases of the junction left unmatched. The CDR3 is made up of 14 amino acids. Germline V CDR1 and CDR2: SQVTM, ANQGSEA. The CDR3 here is CSVGKQGFLTEAFF. In nucleotides, the CDR3 is TGCAGCGTTGGGAAACAGGGGTTTTTAACTGAAGCTTTCTTT.

The V and J genes are TRBV4-2 and TRBJ1-2, with D possibly being TRBD1 (6 bases). This CDR3 contains 15 residues. CDR1 is LGHNA and CDR2 is YNFKEQ in the germline V gene. Trimming cost V 3 bases and J 2 bases, with 13 bases left between them. CDR3 sequence: CASSQDRGANYGYTF. CDR3 nucleotides: TGTGCCAGCAGCCAGGATCGGGGGGCGAACTATGGCTACACCTTC.

Worth noting for this clone: The identical CDR3 is also encoded by other nucleotide sequences in the sample. This chain uses TRBV5-4 with TRBJ2-3, with 13 bases lining up with TRBD2. Trimming at V came to 3 bases and at J to 3 bases, leaving 1 base not matched to a gene. The CDR3 loop spans 15 amino acids. Germline CDR1 SGHNT, CDR2 YYREEE (reference sequence). The CDR3 nucleotides are TGTGCCAGCAGCTCGGGACTAGCGGGGACAGATACGCAGTATTTT. This encodes CASSSGLAGTDTQYF.

The chain joins TRBV6-1 to TRBJ2-5, with TRBD2 identical over 7 bases. The CDR3 runs 15 residues. The trim removed 2 bases at V and 3 bases at J, leaving 6 bases unmatched. CDR1 MNHNS and CDR2 SASEGT come from the germline V gene. The CDR3 sequence is CASSERRAGKETQYF. The CDR3 DNA follows: TGTGCCAGCAGTGAAAGGAGAGCGGGAAAAGAGACCCAGTACTTC.

CDR3 loop: CASSLSPGTSGRADTQYF. The CDR3 DNA reads as TGTGCCAGCAGCTTGTCCCCCGGGACTAGCGGGAGGGCAGATACGCAGTATTTT. J is TRBJ2-3 and V is TRBV5-5; 16 positions match TRBD2. This CDR3 has 18 residues. Germline CDR1 SGHKS, CDR2 YYEKEE (reference sequence). V lost 1 base and J lost 4; bases outside the gene matches: 6. The full variable domain, rest sourced from reference TRBV5-5 and TRBJ2-3, is DAGVTQSPTHLIKTRGQQVTLRCSPISGHKSVSWYQQVLGQGPQFIFQYYEKEERGRGNFPDRFSARQFPNYSSELNVNALLLGDSALYLCASSLSPGTSGRADTQYFGPGTRLTVL.

The gene calls are TRBV6-5 and TRBJ1-1, with 7 bases fitting TRBD1. V trimming: 5 bases; J trimming: 4 bases; junction bases outside the gene matches: 10. The CDR3 runs 15 residues. CDR1 is MNHEY and CDR2 is SVGAGI in the germline V gene. The CDR3 bases are TGTGCCAGCAGTACTCAGACAGGGACGGGCACTGAAGCTTTCTTT. Translation: CASSTQTGTGTEAFF.